This TCR beta chain was obtained from a study of long-term antiretroviral therapy in people with HIV. Germline V gene data show CDR1 as SEHNR and CDR2 as FQNEAQ (reference sequence). V dropped 5 bases and J dropped 4 bases, with 20 bases sitting between them. The CDR3 covers 17 residues. At the survey level, the v3.0 immunoSEQ assay was run. Sequencing was performed with immunoSEQ multiplex PCR; in TCRdb, only in-frame clones are kept and a portion is missing. In the table there are under 50,000 clones, 85% to 95% of which are singletons. The sequence was collected from a man aged 25 to 40 with HIV. This specimen consisted of unsorted PBMCs, obtained around 9.2 years after starting antiretroviral therapy. The chain combines TRBV7-9 with TRBJ1-4, with D perhaps matching TRBD1 (5 bases). The CDR3 DNA follows: TGTGCCAGCAGCCTCACCTACGAGACAGTCAGTAATGAAAAACTGTTTTTT. Amino acid sequence: CASSLTYETVSNEKLFF.